The 14 T cell receptor beta chains presented below share a single source sample, sequenced in a study of T cells in Graves' hyperthyroidism and ophthalmopathy. Researchers amplified the TCR beta CDR3 regions from RNA transcripts. First-round RT-PCR targeting the TCR CDR3 was performed with the HTBI primer set. TCRdb passed the multiplex PCR reads through MiXCR, listing each CDR3 protein once. Of some 440,000 distinct CDR3 sequences in the sample, roughly 14% are singletons; the top ten hold around 7.7%. The sequenced sample consisted of blood. Receptor source: a woman in her late teens or twenties with Graves' hyperthyroidism.

This clonotype was counted a single time. The J gene is TRBJ2-5, the V gene TRBV7-9; D is uncertain. The V gene's germline CDR1 is SEHNR and CDR2 FQNEAQ (reference sequence). This CDR3 spans 15 amino acids. Trimming shortened V by 5 bases and J by 2 bases, and 15 bases separated the two germline ends. CDR3 sequence (DNA): TGTGCCAGCAGCCAAGACCTAGAATTACAAGAGACCCAGTACTTC. Amino acids: CASSQDLELQETQYF.

The table lists this clonotype with many counts. The chain is built from TRBV7-9 and TRBJ2-3; 11 nucleotides line up with TRBD2. Germline lookup yields CDR1 SEHNR and CDR2 FQNEAQ (reference sequence). Trimming cost V 1 base and J 0 bases; bases outside gene matches: 9. This CDR3 region has 19 residues. The CDR3 DNA is TGTGCCAGCAGCTTAGGGACTAGCGGGCTCGCCTCCAGCACAGATACGCAGTATTTT. Its translation: CASSLGTSGLASSTDTQYF.

The sample holds many counts of this clonotype. This sequence joins TRBV27 and TRBJ2-6; 7 bases are a match to TRBD2. The length of the CDR3 is 16 residues. Unmatched junction bases numbered 6, after V lost 7 bases and J lost 0 bases. Germline V lookup: CDR1 MNHEY, CDR2 SMNVEV (reference sequence). In DNA, the CDR3 is TGTGCCAGCACCCCGGGAGGAAACTCTGGGGCCAACGTCCTGACTTTC. As protein: CASTPGGNSGANVLTF.

In DNA form, the CDR3 reads TGTGCCAGCAGTTTATCGGACGGGAGGATACACTACGAGCAGTACTTC. It is translated as CASSLSDGRIHYEQYF. The chain has TRBV12-3 or TRBV12-4 and TRBJ2-7, with 7 bases lining up with TRBD2. This CDR3 comprises 16 residues. With 2 bases clipped from V and 3 bases from J, the junction kept 10 bases outside the gene matches.

This clonotype was picked up many times. This rearrangement joins TRBV6-1 to TRBJ1-5; perhaps TRBD1 as D (6 bases). Trimming took 1 base from V and 3 from J, leaving 10 bases between them. The CDR3 covers 15 residues. Germline CDR1 reads MNHNS; CDR2 reads SASEGT. CDR3 in DNA: TGTGCCAGCAGTGAAGAACAGGGCCCCAATCAGCCCCAGCATTTT. Translating it yields CASSEEQGPNQPQHF.

The chain uses TRBV9 and TRBJ1-6; D remains unclear. Trimming removed 2 bases at V and 12 bases at J, with 15 bases between. This CDR3 is built from 14 residues. The germline gives CDR1 SGDLS, CDR2 YYNGEE. The CDR3 DNA sequence: TGTGCCAGCAGCGTGGATGTTGGTATGGGACCCCTCCACTTT. Its translation: CASSVDVGMGPLHF.

This clonotype was found many times. This chain's CDR3 is CASSSRTGGYGYTF. DNA for the CDR3: TGTGCCAGCAGCTCCCGGACAGGGGGATATGGCTACACCTTC. The chain couples TRBV7-8 to TRBJ1-2; TRBD1 agrees at 10 bases. The J segment lost 5 bases and the V segment lost 4 bases, leaving 4 bases of the junction unmatched. Germline assignment: CDR1 SGHVS and CDR2 FQNEAQ. The CDR3 is 14 residues long.

This clonotype was found many times. The genes are TRBV9 and TRBJ1-5; tentatively, D is TRBD1 (5 bases). Looked up from germline, CDR1 is SGDLS and CDR2 is YYNGEE. V lost 4 bases and J lost 1, with 15 bases in between. The CDR3 extends over 16 amino acids. For the CDR3, the DNA is TGTGCCAGCAGCCCCGGGGGGTCCATGAGCAATCAGCCCCAGCATTTT. Translation: CASSPGGSMSNQPQHF.

Many counts were recorded for this clonotype. V and J are TRBV20-1 and TRBJ2-2; the D gene is possibly TRBD1 (6 bases). The germline V and J ends were trimmed by 3 bases and 5 bases, with 13 bases remaining between them. The CDR3 sequence is 14 residues long. Germline V gene sequence: CDR1 DFQATT, CDR2 SNEGSKA (reference sequence). The CDR3 protein is CSASSAQGTGELFF. In DNA, the CDR3 is TGCAGTGCTAGCTCAGCACAGGGTACCGGGGAGCTGTTTTTT.

This clonotype came up many times. The chain links TRBV19 to TRBJ2-1; TRBD2 aligns across 11 bases. Germline V gene data show CDR1 as LNHDA and CDR2 as SQIVND (reference sequence). V shed 6 bases and J 5 bases; nucleotides not matched to a gene: 9. The CDR3 has 16 amino acids. The CDR3 DNA sequence: TGTGCCAGTAGCAGCATCGGGACTAGCGGACACAATGAGCAGTTCTTC. Its protein product is CASSSIGTSGHNEQFF.

Ten or more counts support this clonotype. The CDR3 region has the DNA TGTGCCAGCAGTTATGGAGGGGGACAGGGCCGAGATGGCTACACCTTC. Its protein is CASSYGGGQGRDGYTF. This sequence joins TRBV28 and TRBJ1-2; 9 bases map to TRBD1. Trimming removed 4 bases from V and 6 bases from J; junction bases left unmatched: 12. The CDR3 consists of 16 residues. Germline V gives CDR1 MDHEN, CDR2 SYDVKM.

This clonotype has a handful of counts. The chain has TRBV7-3 and TRBJ2-2; a weak D match, TRBD2 (6 bases). Trimming removed 5 bases at V and 8 bases at J, with 12 bases between. Germline CDR1 SGHTA, CDR2 FQGTGA. CDR3 length: 13 amino acids. CDR3 sequence reads: CASSTPGRGELFF. The DNA of the CDR3 is TGTGCCAGCAGCACCCCAGGGAGGGGGGAGCTGTTTTTT.

This clonotype was detected many times. Possible read error: a much larger clone is one base away. The V call is TRBV7-2, the J call TRBJ2-3, with TRBD2 identical over 8 bases. CDR1 and CDR2 (germline): SGHTA, FQGNSA. This CDR3 region has 15 residues. CDR3 amino acids: CAGSFNWLAGDTQYF. The DNA of the CDR3 is TGTGCCGGCAGCTTCAATTGGCTAGCGGGAGATACGCAGTATTTT.

Concerning this clonotype: This may be a read error: a much more frequent sequence differs by one nucleotide. The CDR3 DNA reads TGTGCCAGCTCACGAGGGGTCGAGCAGCCCCAGCATTTT. Translating gives CASSRGVEQPQHF. The rearrangement joins TRBV18 to TRBJ1-5; possible D gene TRBD1, 5 bases. V dropped 4 bases and J dropped 7 bases, with 11 bases sitting between them. This CDR3 has 13 amino acids. Germline V gene sequence: CDR1 KGHSH, CDR2 LQKENI.